This TCR beta chain was obtained from a study of blood T cell repertoires in COVID-19. Looking at the study overall: Whether acute or convalescent, the COVID-19 samples came from the United States, Italy and Spain. In each case, the material was cDNA or gDNA derived from T cells, B-cell-depleted T cells, or PBMCs.

Sequenced by immunoSEQ multiplex PCR; TCRdb stores in-frame clones only, minus some. The sample holds more than 60,000 clones, under 85% seen once. Trimming removed 5 bases from V and 7 bases from J, with 18 bases in between. Germline V gives CDR1 SGHAT, CDR2 FQNNGV. The CDR3 sequence is 14 residues long. Seattle-derived patients entered the study during active infection and were followed longitudinally. V usage is TRBV11-2 and J usage is TRBJ2-7, with D perhaps TRBD2 (5 bases). The receptor was derived from a man aged 45 to 65 with COVID-19, enrolled during active disease. The sample consisted of peripheral blood. The CDR3 here is CASSVWQAPGEQYF. The CDR3 nucleotides read TGTGCCAGCAGCGTTTGGCAGGCCCCGGGGGAGCAGTACTTC.